Here is one T cell receptor (beta chain) with its context. What this receptor recognizes is not known. Nothing much larger sits one base from this clone, and base qualities are not available. The Qiagen DNeasy kit was used to extract genomic DNA from unsorted PBMCs and from the negatively selected CD4+ and CD8+ fractions. TCR beta CDR3 regions were subjected to amplification by immunoSEQ multiplex PCR with primers that anneal to V and J segments. Amplification bias was minimized using a synthetic immune receptor repertoire, and residual bias was removed computationally after sequencing. As for the original processing: Custom Python scripts were used to quantify repertoire diversity as the Shannon entropy index. The unsorted, CD4+ and CD8+ repertoires were each analyzed separately, with the exception of combined analyses, where CD4+ and CD8+ sequences were merged in silico. Clonal expansion was defined as at least a 2-fold frequency increase after treatment relative to C1D1, with a pseudocount of 0.5 for undetected baseline clones. Clones with 0 or 1 copy at C1D1 were classified as singleton clones, and clones with 2 or more copies were classified as non-singleton clones. By matching protein sequences in sorted samples from the same patient, clones expanded in unsorted samples were annotated as CD4+, CD8+ or unknown. Wilcoxon tests on paired samples were used to test diversity changes from C1D1 to C4D1. Not all clones reach the TCRdb copy of this immuneACCESS table, which keeps in-frame sequences only. Checked studies attribute under half of the gap to unresolved V genes and leave the rest unexplained. The DNA gave D and trimming, while V, J and clone size come from that table. The sample table records about 59,000 clones; roughly nine tenths of these occur just once. Approximately 9.7% of the sample rests with the top ten.

V loses 1 base of germline sequence and J loses 1 base, and the interval between the two ends is 7 bases. The CDR3 spans 14 residues, from the cysteine through the phenylalanine. The kept DNA is CDR3 alone, 42 bases in frame from the first base. Via the germline V gene, CDR1 is SGHTA and CDR2 FQGNSA. This sample stems from a study of PD-1 blockade in classical Hodgkin lymphoma (dated by TCRdb to 2019 to 2021). Describing the broader study: Nivolumab dosing was 3 mg/kg intravenously every 2 weeks, continuing until either disease progression or unacceptable toxicity. The study used CyTOF and TCR beta sequencing to define a peripheral blood immune signature of response to PD-1 blockade in classical Hodgkin lymphoma. What the research found in general, with its limitations: The study was restricted to a single clinical trial cohort, and the causes of repertoire differences, possibly disease activity or prior therapy, were left undefined. Lower diversity was observed in patients in whom nivolumab was started less than 1 year after ASCT, and these patients were excluded from later analyses so that confounding by immune reconstitution would be avoided. A significant rise by C4D1 was seen in CD4+ but not CD8+ TCR diversity (p=0.0027 vs p=0.16), with the rise being most apparent in complete responders (p=0.02). Baseline TCR diversity was reported to be lower in newly diagnosed patients than in healthy donors, and even lower in relapsed/refractory patients. Among trial patients, those achieving complete response had baseline diversity similar to that of newly diagnosed patients, while diversity was significantly lower in partial responders and progressors.

What the time point label conveys for this sample: cycle 1 day 1 (C1D1), immediately before nivolumab initiation. Every trial patient had relapsed after autologous stem cell transplantation, and cohorts A, B and C differed in prior brentuximab vedotin exposure. The trial cohort included 50 to 70 patients with relapsed/refractory classical Hodgkin lymphoma, and each patient had a best overall response of complete response, partial response or progressive disease. In the multi-cohort phase II CheckMate 205 trial, trial patients received single-agent nivolumab. An independent review committee assessed best overall response by applying the 2007 International Working Group response criteria. PBMCs from the trial were collected at three points: immediately before nivolumab initiation (C1D1), and during therapy at cycle 2 day 1 and cycle 4 day 1. Peripheral blood was collected in 8 mL Vacutainer Cell Preparation Tubes, from which PBMCs were isolated by centrifugation and then cryopreserved.

The clonotype originates from a human donor with classical Hodgkin lymphoma. The specimen was peripheral blood mononuclear cells (PBMCs), collected at baseline. Recombination connected TRBV7-2 to TRBJ1-1; the D gene assignment is ambiguous. Here the CDR3 is given as CASSLVAGNTEAFF. Here is the DNA: TGTGCCAGCAGCTTAGTGGCAGGGAACACTGAAGCTTTCTTT.